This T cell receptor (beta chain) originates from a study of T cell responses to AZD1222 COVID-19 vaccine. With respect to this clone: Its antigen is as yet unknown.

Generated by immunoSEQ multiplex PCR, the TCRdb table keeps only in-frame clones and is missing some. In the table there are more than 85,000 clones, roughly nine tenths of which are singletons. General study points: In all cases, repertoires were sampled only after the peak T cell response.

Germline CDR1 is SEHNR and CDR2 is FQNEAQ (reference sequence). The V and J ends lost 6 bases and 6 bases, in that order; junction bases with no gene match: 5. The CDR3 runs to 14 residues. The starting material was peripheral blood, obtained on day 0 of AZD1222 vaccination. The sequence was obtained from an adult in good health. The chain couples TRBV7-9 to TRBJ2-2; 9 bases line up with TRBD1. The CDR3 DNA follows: TGTGCCAGCAGAAAGGACAGGGGTGCCGGGGAGCTGTTTTTT. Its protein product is CASRKDRGAGELFF. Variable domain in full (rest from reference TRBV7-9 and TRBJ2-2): DTGVSQNPRHKITKRGQNVTFRCDPISEHNRLYWYRQTLGQGPEFLTYFQNEAQLEKSRLLSDRFSAERPKGSFSTLEIQRTEQGDSAMYLCASRKDRGAGELFFGEGSRLTVL.